The clone carrying this T cell receptor (beta chain) is labeled medium-sized based on frequency. This sample stems from a study of CD8 T cells in cerebrospinal fluid in Alzheimer's disease. For each CDR3 protein, TCRdb gives one entry from its re-call of the 10x single-cell sequencing reads, without DNA. Its listing shows 1,100 or so distinct CDR3 sequences. CDR3 length: 15 amino acids. Germline V gene data show CDR1 as DFQATT and CDR2 as SNEGSKA (reference sequence). The sequenced material came from cerebrospinal fluid. V usage is TRBV20-1 and J usage is TRBJ1-4. The TCR comes from a human donor with Alzheimer's disease. The CDR3 protein is CSARDQDSGHEKLFF.